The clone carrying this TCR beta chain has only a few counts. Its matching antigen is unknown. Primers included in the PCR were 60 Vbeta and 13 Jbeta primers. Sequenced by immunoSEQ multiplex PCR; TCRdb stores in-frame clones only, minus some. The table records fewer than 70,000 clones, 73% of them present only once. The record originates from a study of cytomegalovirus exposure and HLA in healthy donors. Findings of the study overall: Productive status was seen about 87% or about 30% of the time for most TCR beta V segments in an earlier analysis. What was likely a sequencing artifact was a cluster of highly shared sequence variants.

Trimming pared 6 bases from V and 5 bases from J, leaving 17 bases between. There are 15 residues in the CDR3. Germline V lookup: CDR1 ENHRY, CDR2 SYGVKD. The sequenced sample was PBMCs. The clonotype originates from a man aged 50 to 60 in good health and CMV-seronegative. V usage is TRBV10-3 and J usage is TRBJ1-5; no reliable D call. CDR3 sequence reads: CAISLAPGSDQPQHF. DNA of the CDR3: TGTGCCATCAGCCTCGCCCCGGGGTCGGATCAGCCCCAGCATTTT.